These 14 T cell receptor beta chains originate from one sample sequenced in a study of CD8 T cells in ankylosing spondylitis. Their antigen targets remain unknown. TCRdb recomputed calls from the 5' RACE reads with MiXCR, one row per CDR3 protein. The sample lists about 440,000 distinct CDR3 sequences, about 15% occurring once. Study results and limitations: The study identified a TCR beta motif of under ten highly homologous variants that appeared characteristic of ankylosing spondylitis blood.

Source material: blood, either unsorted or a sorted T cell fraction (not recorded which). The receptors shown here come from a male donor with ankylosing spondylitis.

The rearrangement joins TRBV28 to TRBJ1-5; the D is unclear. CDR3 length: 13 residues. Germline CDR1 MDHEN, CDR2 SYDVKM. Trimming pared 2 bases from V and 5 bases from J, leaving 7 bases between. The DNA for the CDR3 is TGTGCCAGCAGTTTACAGGTCTATCAGCCCCAGCATTTT. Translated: CASSLQVYQPQHF.

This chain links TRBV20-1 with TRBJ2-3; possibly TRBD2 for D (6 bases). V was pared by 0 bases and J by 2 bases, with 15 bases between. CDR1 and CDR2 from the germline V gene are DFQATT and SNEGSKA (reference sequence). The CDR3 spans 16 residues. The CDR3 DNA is TGCAGTGCTAGAGACGGGAGACGCGCGAACACAGATACGCAGTATTTT. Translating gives CSARDGRRANTDTQYF.

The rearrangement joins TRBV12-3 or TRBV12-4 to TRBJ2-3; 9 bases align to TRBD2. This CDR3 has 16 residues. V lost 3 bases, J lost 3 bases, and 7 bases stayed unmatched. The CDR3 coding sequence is TGTGCCAGCAGTTTCGGCGGGGGGGCCTTGACAGATACGCAGTATTTT. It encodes CASSFGGGALTDTQYF.

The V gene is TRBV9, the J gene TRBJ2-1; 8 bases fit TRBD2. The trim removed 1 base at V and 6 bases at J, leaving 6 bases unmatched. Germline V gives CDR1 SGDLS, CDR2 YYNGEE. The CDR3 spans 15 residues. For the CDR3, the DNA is TGTGCCAGCAGCGTACTAACGGGGGGGCGCAATGAGCAGTTCTTC. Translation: CASSVLTGGRNEQFF.

CDR3 sequence: CASSETTSKAGELFF. In nucleotides, the CDR3 is TGTGCCAGCAGCGAGACTACCTCGAAGGCCGGGGAGCTGTTTTTT. The chain is built from TRBV7-7 and TRBJ2-2; D possibly corresponds to TRBD2 (5 bases). The CDR3 length is 15 residues. CDR1 is SSHAT, CDR2 FNYEAQ, per germline (reference sequence). The V end was cut by 5 bases, the J end by 6 bases, with 16 bases between.

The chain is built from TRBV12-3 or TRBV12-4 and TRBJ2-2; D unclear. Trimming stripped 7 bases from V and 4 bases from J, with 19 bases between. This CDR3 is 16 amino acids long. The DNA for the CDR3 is TGTGCCAGCACCTTAATTGGACGCAAAAGCACCGGGGAGCTGTTTTTT. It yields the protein CASTLIGRKSTGELFF.

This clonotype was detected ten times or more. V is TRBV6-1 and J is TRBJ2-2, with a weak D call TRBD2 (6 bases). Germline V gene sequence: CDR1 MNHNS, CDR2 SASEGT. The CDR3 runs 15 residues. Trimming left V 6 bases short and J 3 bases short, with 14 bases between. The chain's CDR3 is CASSGRLAYTGELFF. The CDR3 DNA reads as TGTGCCAGCAGCGGACGGCTAGCGTACACCGGGGAGCTGTTTTTT.

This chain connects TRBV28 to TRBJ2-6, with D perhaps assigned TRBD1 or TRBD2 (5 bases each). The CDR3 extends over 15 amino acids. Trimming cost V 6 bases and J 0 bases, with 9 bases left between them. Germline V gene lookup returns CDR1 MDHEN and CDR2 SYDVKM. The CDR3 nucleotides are TGTGCCAGCAGAGGGACGGCCTCTGGGGCCAACGTCCTGACTTTC. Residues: CASRGTASGANVLTF.

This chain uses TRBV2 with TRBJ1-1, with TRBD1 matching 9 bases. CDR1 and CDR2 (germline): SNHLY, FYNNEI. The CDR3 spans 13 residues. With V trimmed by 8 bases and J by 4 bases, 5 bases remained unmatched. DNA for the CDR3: TGTGCCAGCTCCGGGACAGGGTTCACTGAAGCTTTCTTT. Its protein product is CASSGTGFTEAFF.

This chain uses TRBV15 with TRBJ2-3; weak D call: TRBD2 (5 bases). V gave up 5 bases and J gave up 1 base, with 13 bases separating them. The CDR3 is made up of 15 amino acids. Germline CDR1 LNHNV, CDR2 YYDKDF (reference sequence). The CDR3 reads CATSGRRVGTDTQYF. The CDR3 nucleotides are TGTGCCACCAGCGGGAGAAGGGTTGGCACAGATACGCAGTATTTT.

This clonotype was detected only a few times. The DNA of the CDR3 is TGTGCCAGCAGCTTCAGGGGGGAGGACACTGAAGCTTTCTTT. Translated: CASSFRGEDTEAFF. This chain connects TRBV6-1 to TRBJ1-1; 7 positions agree with TRBD1. The V gene end was trimmed by 6 bases and the J gene end by 3 bases; junction bases not matched to a gene: 7. The V gene's germline CDR1 is MNHNS and CDR2 SASEGT. This CDR3 is 14 amino acids long.

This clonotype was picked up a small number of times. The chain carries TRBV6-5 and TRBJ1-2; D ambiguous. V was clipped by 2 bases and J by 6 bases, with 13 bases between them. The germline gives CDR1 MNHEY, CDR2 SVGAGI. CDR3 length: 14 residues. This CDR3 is CASSYRVGVDGYTF. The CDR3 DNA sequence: TGTGCCAGCAGTTACAGGGTTGGAGTGGATGGCTACACCTTC.

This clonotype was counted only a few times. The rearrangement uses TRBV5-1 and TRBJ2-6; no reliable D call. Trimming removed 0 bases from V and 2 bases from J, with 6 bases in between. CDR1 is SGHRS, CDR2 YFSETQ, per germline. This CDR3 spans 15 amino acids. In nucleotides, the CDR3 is TGCGCCAGCAGCTTGGTGGAAGCTGGGGCCAACGTCCTGACTTTC. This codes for CASSLVEAGANVLTF. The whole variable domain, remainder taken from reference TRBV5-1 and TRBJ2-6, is KAGVTQTPRYLIKTRGQQVTLSCSPISGHRSVSWYQQTPGQGLQFLFEYFSETQRNKGNFPGRFSGRQFSNSRSEMNVSTLELGDSALYLCASSLVEAGANVLTFGAGSRLTVL.

CDR3 nucleotides: TGTGCCAGCAGCAGGACAGGGGCAAATAGCAATCAGCCCCAGCATTTT. Translating gives CASSRTGANSNQPQHF. This chain joins TRBV6-1 and TRBJ1-5, with 9 bases matching TRBD1. The length of the CDR3 is 16 residues. With 6 bases clipped from V and 0 bases from J, the junction kept 6 bases outside the gene matches. Per the germline V gene, CDR1 is MNHNS and CDR2 is SASEGT.